These 23 T cell receptor beta chains were all obtained from the same sample, sequenced in a study of metastatic and nonmetastatic thyroid tumors. With MiXCR, TCRdb called clones anew from the PCR reads. Altogether 30,000 to 40,000 clones are present, 29% being singletons, with the ten largest covering approximately 7.8%. Every patient was untreated before thyroid surgery. Sequenced material: blood. The origin of the receptors is a female donor with papillary thyroid cancer or a benign thyroid nodule (not recorded which). Some clones in this sample may be carry-over from other donors' samples.

This clone rates as medium-sized. The V gene is TRBV7-2, the J gene TRBJ2-7; D possibly corresponds to TRBD2 (5 bases). The V gene's germline CDR1 is SGHTA and CDR2 FQGNSA. This CDR3 spans 17 amino acids. The V end was cut by 4 bases, the J end by 5 bases, with 24 bases between. The CDR3 region has the DNA TGTGCCAGCAGCTCATCGTGGGGTAACCCGGACGGGGACGAGCAGTACTTC. Translated: CASSSSWGNPDGDEQYF.

This clone was found many times. The chain recombines TRBV18 with TRBJ2-1; 14 bases are a match to TRBD2. V lost 3 bases to trimming and J lost 8 bases; unmatched junction nucleotides: 9. The CDR3 contains 17 residues. The V gene's germline CDR1 is KGHSH and CDR2 LQKENI. This CDR3 reads CASSPPLTSGGADEQFF. CDR3 nucleotide sequence: TGTGCCAGCTCACCCCCCCTGACTAGCGGGGGGGCGGATGAGCAGTTCTTC.

This clone was detected a few times. The junction departs from germline at one end; a sequencing error may be responsible. Other nucleotide sequences in the sample specify the same CDR3. The chain recombines TRBV6-1 with TRBJ2-5; 9 bases agree with TRBD1. The CDR3 runs 14 residues. Germline CDR1 and CDR2: MNHNS and SASEGT. CDR3 amino acids: CASSTGTGQETQYF. CDR3 nucleotide sequence: TGTGCCAGCAGTACAGGGACAGGGCAAGAGACACAGTACTTC.

This clone was seen a handful of times. The CDR3 ends on some other residue instead of the conserved phenylalanine or tryptophan, so this is likely a read error. In nucleotides, the CDR3 is TGCGCCAGCACCCAGTCCCGATGGGGGAATGAGCAGTTCCTC. This gives the protein CASTQSRWGNEQFL. The chain is built from TRBV5-1 and TRBJ2-1; D assignment may be TRBD1 or TRBD2 (5 bases each). V was pared by 6 bases and J by 7 bases, with 17 bases between. The CDR3 is 14 residues long. The germline CDR1 and CDR2 sequences are SGHRS and YFSETQ.

This clone was counted ten times or more. This chain uses TRBV14 with TRBJ2-3, with 7 bases that match TRBD1. CDR3 size: 14 residues. V shed 6 bases, J shed 4 bases, and the junction held 7 bases outside the gene matches. The germline V gene encodes CDR1 SGHDN and CDR2 FVKESK. The CDR3 DNA reads TGTGCCAGCAGACCGCTCCAGGGGGCAGATACGCAGTATTTT. Amino acid sequence: CASRPLQGADTQYF. Supplemented by reference TRBV14 and TRBJ2-3, the full variable domain reads EAGVTQFPSHSVIEKGQTVTLRCDPISGHDNLYWYRRVMGKEIKFLLHFVKESKQDESGMPNNRFLAERTGGTYSTLKVQPAELEDSGVYFCASRPLQGADTQYFGPGTRLTVL.

The table lists this clone with a few counts. This could be a read error, since a much larger clone is one nucleotide away. This chain joins TRBV19 and TRBJ2-5; either TRBD1 or TRBD2 may fit D (6 bases each). The CDR3 spans 13 residues. The germline gives CDR1 LNHDA, CDR2 SQIVND (reference sequence). Written as DNA, the CDR3 is TGTGCCGGTAGTATAGGGGGGAGGGAGACCCAGTACTTC. This sequence encodes CAGSIGGRETQYF.

This clone is medium-sized (0.01 to 0.1%) within its sample. The J gene is TRBJ2-1, the V gene TRBV6-4; 10 positions agree with TRBD2. V was clipped by 5 bases and J by 2 bases; unmatched bases: 0. Germline CDR1 reads MRHNA; CDR2 reads SNTAGT. This CDR3 comprises 14 residues. CDR3 coding DNA: TGTGCCAGCAGTAGCGGGGGGGCCTACAATGAGCAGTTCTTC. As protein: CASSSGGAYNEQFF.

For this clone: Its ends do not fully match the called genes, so a read error is possible. The chain carries TRBV18 and TRBJ1-2; TRBD1 aligns across 9 bases. There are 15 residues in the CDR3. Germline assignment: CDR1 KGHSH and CDR2 LQKENI. The CDR3 nucleotides are TGTTCCAGCTCACCTAACGGGACAGGGCTTTATGGCTACACCTTC. It yields the protein CSSSPNGTGLYGYTF.

The table lists this clone with many counts. The chain couples TRBV19 to TRBJ2-1, with a tentative D call TRBD1 (6 bases). In germline, CDR1 is LNHDA, CDR2 SQIVND (reference sequence). The CDR3 covers 16 residues. Trimming cost V 5 bases and J 6 bases, with 20 bases left between them. The CDR3 spells CASSFTGSVFVNEQFF. Written as DNA, the CDR3 is TGTGCCAGTAGTTTTACAGGGTCCGTCTTTGTCAATGAGCAGTTCTTC.

This clone has a handful of counts. The V gene is TRBV6-2 or TRBV6-3, the J gene TRBJ1-2; D possibly corresponds to TRBD1 (6 bases). Trimming took off 4 bases at V and 6 bases at J, with 15 bases between the two ends. Germline CDR1 and CDR2: MNHEY and SVGEGT. This CDR3 has 14 residues. The DNA of the CDR3 is TGTGCCAGCAGTTCTTCAGGGGCTTTGCATGGCTACACCTTC. Amino acid sequence: CASSSSGALHGYTF.

This clone was observed many times. This rearrangement joins TRBV3-1 to TRBJ2-7; unclear D gene. The CDR3 is 14 residues long. V lost 0 bases and J lost 8, with 14 bases in between. The germline V gene encodes CDR1 LGHDT and CDR2 YNNKEL (reference sequence). The CDR3 nucleotides read TGTGCCAGCAGCCAAGATTTGGCGGCGTGGAAGCAGTACTTC. Protein product: CASSQDLAAWKQYF.

This clone has a count of ten or more. Given a much more abundant clone one base away, this may be a read error. In the same sample, other DNA sequences code for this CDR3. The V call is TRBV6-4, the J call TRBJ2-1; D ambiguous. The CDR3 spans 15 residues. Germline V gene sequence: CDR1 MRHNA, CDR2 SNTAGT. Trimming removed 2 bases from V and 1 base from J, with 9 bases in between. The CDR3 here is CASSDQRSSYNEQFF. The CDR3 DNA is TGTGCCAGCAGTGACCAGCGTAGTTCCTACAATGAGCAGTTCTTC.

In this sample, this clone turned up many times. V is TRBV4-1 and J is TRBJ1-1, with unresolved D. Trimming took off 0 bases at V and 2 bases at J, with 13 bases between the two ends. The CDR3 is made up of 16 amino acids. Germline V gene data show CDR1 as MGHRA and CDR2 as YSYEKL. Here the CDR3 reads CASSQDRGTANTEAFF. The CDR3, as DNA: TGCGCCAGCAGCCAAGATCGAGGCACAGCAAACACTGAAGCTTTCTTT.

This clone was detected ten times or more. The chain combines TRBV6-1 with TRBJ2-3; TRBD2 is a possible D gene (6 bases). V gave up 8 bases and J gave up 2 bases, with 14 bases separating them. Per the germline V gene, CDR1 is MNHNS and CDR2 is SASEGT. The CDR3 consists of 14 residues. The CDR3 DNA reads TGTGCCAGCTCGGACCCGGGAGACACAGATACGCAGTATTTT. Its translation: CASSDPGDTDTQYF.

This clone was recorded at least ten times. The J gene is TRBJ2-3, the V gene TRBV7-8; possible D gene TRBD2, 5 bases. This CDR3 comprises 17 residues. V lost 4 bases and J lost 0, with 17 bases in between. Germline V gene data show CDR1 as SGHVS and CDR2 as FQNEAQ. For the CDR3, the DNA is TGTGCCAGCAGCTCCTCCTTACTAGACCGTAGCACAGATACGCAGTATTTT. Amino acids: CASSSSLLDRSTDTQYF.

There are a few counts of this clone. V usage is TRBV2 and J usage is TRBJ1-2; D possibly corresponds to TRBD1 (5 bases). The V end was cut by 6 bases, the J end by 3 bases, with 8 bases between. Per the germline V gene, CDR1 is SNHLY and CDR2 is FYNNEI. The CDR3 spans 12 residues. CDR3 nucleotides: TGTGCCAGCAGCGCGGGGGACTATGGCTACACCTTC. It codes for CASSAGDYGYTF.

V usage is TRBV2 and J usage is TRBJ2-1, with 8 nucleotides matching TRBD1. The CDR3 sequence is 16 residues long. Germline lookup yields CDR1 SNHLY and CDR2 FYNNEI. V lost 5 bases to trimming and J lost 3 bases; unmatched junction nucleotides: 9. CDR3 region: CASSPRQGQVYNEQFF. The CDR3, as DNA: TGTGCCAGCAGTCCAAGACAGGGGCAGGTCTACAATGAGCAGTTCTTC.

This clone ranks as medium-sized. The chain has TRBV7-8 and TRBJ1-6; D may be TRBD1 (5 bases). Trimming shortened V by 5 bases and J by 2 bases, and 16 bases separated the two germline ends. The germline gives CDR1 SGHVS, CDR2 FQNEAQ. CDR3 length: 17 residues. The CDR3, as DNA: TGTGCCAGCAGCGAGGCGGCAGGGATCGCCTATAATTCACCCCTCCACTTT. Translating gives CASSEAAGIAYNSPLHF. Using reference TRBV7-8 and TRBJ1-6 for the parts outside the CDR3, the full variable domain is GAGVSQSPRYKVAKRGQDVALRCDPISGHVSLFWYQQALGQGPEFLTYFQNEAQLDKSGLPSDRFFAERPEGSVSTLKIQRTQQEDSAVYLCASSEAAGIAYNSPLHFGNGTRLTVT.

This clone was detected many times. The chain joins TRBV29-1 to TRBJ1-2, with D tentatively TRBD1 (5 bases). The ends were cut back, 3 bases at V and 6 bases at J, with 11 bases in the middle. CDR3 length: 12 amino acids. The germline V gene has CDR1 SQVTM and CDR2 ANQGSEA. Here the CDR3 DNA reads TGCAGCGTTGATCGCAGGGAGGATGGCTACACCTTC. Its translation: CSVDRREDGYTF.

This clone was observed a handful of times. A much larger clonotype is one base distant, so this may be a read error. The chain uses TRBV25-1 and TRBJ1-4; no reliable D call. The CDR3 runs 12 residues. In germline, CDR1 is MGHDK, CDR2 SYGVNS. DNA for the CDR3: TGTGCCAACAGTGACTTTAATGAAAAACTGTTTTTT. It yields the protein CANSDFNEKLFF.

This clone was counted between two and nine times. Other DNA variants within this sample encode the same CDR3. This chain joins TRBV28 and TRBJ2-7, with TRBD1 as a possible D gene (5 bases). Germline CDR1 and CDR2: MDHEN and SYDVKM. The CDR3 has 16 residues. The V end was cut by 8 bases, the J end by 7 bases, with 27 bases between. CDR3 sequence: CASGTEVETFSGEQYF. In DNA form, the CDR3 reads TGTGCCAGCGGTACAGAAGTGGAAACATTTTCAGGGGAGCAGTACTTC.

This clone was detected ten times or more. The V call is TRBV5-1, the J call TRBJ1-3; D is undetermined. The germline V and J ends were trimmed by 0 bases and 7 bases, with 5 bases remaining between them. Germline assignment: CDR1 SGHRS and CDR2 YFSETQ. This CDR3 region has 12 residues. CDR3 sequence: CASSLAGNTIYF. Here the CDR3 DNA reads TGCGCCAGCAGCTTGGCGGGGAACACCATATATTTT. Full variable domain (outside the CDR3, taken from reference TRBV5-1 and TRBJ1-3): KAGVTQTPRYLIKTRGQQVTLSCSPISGHRSVSWYQQTPGQGLQFLFEYFSETQRNKGNFPGRFSGRQFSNSRSEMNVSTLELGDSALYLCASSLAGNTIYFGEGSWLTVV.

This clone was counted many times. The genes are TRBV28 and TRBJ2-3; TRBD1 aligns across 7 bases. The V segment lost 5 bases and the J segment 9 bases; nucleotides outside the gene matches: 14. Germline CDR1 MDHEN, CDR2 SYDVKM. CDR3 size: 15 residues. The chain's CDR3 is CASSPRGSGEETQYF. CDR3 coding DNA: TGTGCCAGCAGTCCCAGGGGGAGCGGCGAGGAGACGCAGTATTTT.